This T cell receptor (beta chain) is drawn from a study of blood T cell repertoires in COVID-19. Study summary: Sites in the United States, Italy and Spain provided acute and convalescent COVID-19 samples. Sources were T cells, B-cell-depleted T cells, or PBMCs; the material itself was cDNA or gDNA.

CDR1 and CDR2 from the germline V gene are GTSNPN and SVGIG (reference sequence). The V and J ends lost 1 base and 8 bases respectively, with 4 bases between them. The CDR3 loop spans 10 amino acids. The table lists this clone with a count of one. As processed by the authors: Reference gene primer amplification in the assay estimated nucleated cell counts. The table came from immunoSEQ multiplex PCR; TCRdb's copy has only in-frame clones and leaves some out. V, J and clone size are taken as reported in that table, and D and trimming were inferred from the DNA itself. The data show some 180,000 clones, around 76% seen once.

Material for sequencing was peripheral blood. The sequence was collected from a woman aged 50 to 60 with active or convalescent COVID-19. The rearrangement links TRBV30 to TRBJ2-3; D gene unclear. The CDR3 reads CAWSAGTQYF. In DNA form, the CDR3 reads TGTGCCTGGAGTGCGGGTACGCAGTATTTT. Full variable domain (rest looked up from reference TRBV30 and TRBJ2-3): SQTIHQWPATLVQPVGSPLSLECTVEGTSNPNLYWYRQAAGRGLQLLFYSVGIGQISSEVPQNLSASRPQDRQFILSSKKLLLSDSGFYLCAWSAGTQYFGPGTRLTVL.